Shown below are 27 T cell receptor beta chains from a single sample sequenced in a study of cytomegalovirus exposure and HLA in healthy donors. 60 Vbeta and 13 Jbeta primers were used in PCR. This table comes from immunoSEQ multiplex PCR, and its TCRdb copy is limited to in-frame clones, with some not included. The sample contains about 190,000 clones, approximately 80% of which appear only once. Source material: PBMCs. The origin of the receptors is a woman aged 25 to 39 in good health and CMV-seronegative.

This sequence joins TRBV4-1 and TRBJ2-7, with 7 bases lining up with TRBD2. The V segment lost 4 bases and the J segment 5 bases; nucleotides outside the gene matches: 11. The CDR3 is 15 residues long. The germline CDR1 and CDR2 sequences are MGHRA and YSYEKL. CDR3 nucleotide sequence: TGCGCCAGCAGCCCACCACCCTCTAGCGGCCACGAGCAGTACTTC. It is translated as CASSPPPSSGHEQYF.

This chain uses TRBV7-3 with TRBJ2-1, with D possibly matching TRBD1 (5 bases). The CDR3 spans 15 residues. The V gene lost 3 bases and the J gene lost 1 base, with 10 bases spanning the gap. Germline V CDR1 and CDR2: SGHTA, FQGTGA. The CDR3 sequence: CASSLSPGSYNEQFF. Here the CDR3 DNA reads TGTGCCAGCAGCTTGTCCCCAGGGTCCTACAATGAGCAGTTCTTC.

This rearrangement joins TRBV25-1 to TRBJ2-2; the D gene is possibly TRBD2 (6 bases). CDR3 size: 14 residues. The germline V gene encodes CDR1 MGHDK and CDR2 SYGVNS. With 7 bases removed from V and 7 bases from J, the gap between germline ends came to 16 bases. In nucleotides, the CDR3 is TGTGCCAGCAACTGGGGACTCTCCGGCGGGGAGCTGTTTTTT. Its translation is CASNWGLSGGELFF.

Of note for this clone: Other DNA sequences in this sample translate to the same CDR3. In DNA, the CDR3 is TGTGCCAGCAGTGACTCGGGGGGGGCAGGCAATGAGCAGTTCTTC. It specifies CASSDSGGAGNEQFF. The chain joins TRBV6-4 to TRBJ2-1; tentatively, D is TRBD2 (7 bases). The CDR3 is made up of 15 amino acids. Germline assignment: CDR1 MRHNA and CDR2 SNTAGT. Trimming left V 0 bases short and J 6 bases short, with 12 bases between.

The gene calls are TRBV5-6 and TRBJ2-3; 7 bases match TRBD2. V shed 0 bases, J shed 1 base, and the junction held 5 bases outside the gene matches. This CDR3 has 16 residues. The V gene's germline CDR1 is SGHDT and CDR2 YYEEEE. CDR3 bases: TGTGCCAGCAGCTTGGCCACGGGAGGACGCACAGATACGCAGTATTTT. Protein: CASSLATGGRTDTQYF. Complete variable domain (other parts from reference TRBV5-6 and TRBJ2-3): DAGVTQSPTHLIKTRGQQVTLRCSPKSGHDTVSWYQQALGQGPQFIFQYYEEEERQRGNFPDRFSGHQFPNYSSELNVNALLLGDSALYLCASSLATGGRTDTQYFGPGTRLTVL.

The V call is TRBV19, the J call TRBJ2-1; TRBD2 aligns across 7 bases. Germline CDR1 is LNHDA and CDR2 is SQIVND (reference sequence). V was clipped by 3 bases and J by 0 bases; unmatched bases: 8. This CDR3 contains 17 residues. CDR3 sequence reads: CASSILVAGSSYNEQFF. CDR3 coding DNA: TGTGCCAGTAGTATTTTGGTAGCGGGCAGCTCCTACAATGAGCAGTTCTTC.

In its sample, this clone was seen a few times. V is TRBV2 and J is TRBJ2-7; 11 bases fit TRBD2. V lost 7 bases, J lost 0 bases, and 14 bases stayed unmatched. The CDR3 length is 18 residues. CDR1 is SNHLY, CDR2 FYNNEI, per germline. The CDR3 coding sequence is TGTGCCAGCATTTTGAGACTAGCGGGACCTGTCAACTCCTACGAGCAGTACTTC. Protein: CASILRLAGPVNSYEQYF.

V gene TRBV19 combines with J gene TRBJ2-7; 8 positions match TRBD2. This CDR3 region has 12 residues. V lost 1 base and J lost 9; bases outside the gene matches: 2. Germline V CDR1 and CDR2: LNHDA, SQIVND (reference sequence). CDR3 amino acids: CASSIVGRAQYF. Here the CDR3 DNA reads TGTGCCAGTAGTATAGTCGGGAGGGCGCAGTACTTC.

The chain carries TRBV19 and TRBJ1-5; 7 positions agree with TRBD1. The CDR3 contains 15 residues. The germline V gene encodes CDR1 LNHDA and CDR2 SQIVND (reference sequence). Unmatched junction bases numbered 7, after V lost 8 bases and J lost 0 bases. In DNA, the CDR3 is TGTGCCAGTCGGACCGGGACAGCTAGCAATCAGCCCCAGCATTTT. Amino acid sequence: CASRTGTASNQPQHF.

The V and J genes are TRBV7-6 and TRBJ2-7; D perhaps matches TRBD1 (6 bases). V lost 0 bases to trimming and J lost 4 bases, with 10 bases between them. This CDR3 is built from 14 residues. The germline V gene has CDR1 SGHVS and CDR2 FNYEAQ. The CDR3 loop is CASSLAAGVYEQYF. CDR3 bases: TGTGCCAGCAGCTTAGCGGCAGGGGTTTACGAGCAGTACTTC. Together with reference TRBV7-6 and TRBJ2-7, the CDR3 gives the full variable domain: GAGVSQSPRYKVTKRGQDVALRCDPISGHVSLYWYRQALGQGPEFLTYFNYEAQQDKSGLPNDRFSAERPEGSISTLTIQRTEQRDSAMYRCASSLAAGVYEQYFGPGTRLTVT.

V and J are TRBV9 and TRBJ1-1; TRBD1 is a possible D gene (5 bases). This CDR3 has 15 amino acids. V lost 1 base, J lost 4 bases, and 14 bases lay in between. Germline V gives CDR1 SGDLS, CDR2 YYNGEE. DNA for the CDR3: TGTGCCAGCAGCGTACGGGAGGGGTATGGCACTGAAGCTTTCTTT. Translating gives CASSVREGYGTEAFF.

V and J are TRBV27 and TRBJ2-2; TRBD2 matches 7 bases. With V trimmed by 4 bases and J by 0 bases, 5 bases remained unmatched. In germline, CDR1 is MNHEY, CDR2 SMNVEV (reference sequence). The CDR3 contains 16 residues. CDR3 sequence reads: CASSSWGGANTGELFF. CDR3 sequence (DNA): TGTGCCAGCAGTTCCTGGGGGGGAGCGAACACCGGGGAGCTGTTTTTT.

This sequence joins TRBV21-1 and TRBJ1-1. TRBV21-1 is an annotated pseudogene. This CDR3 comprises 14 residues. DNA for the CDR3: TGTGCCAGCAGCAATGCGGGGGTGAACACTGAAGCTTTCTTT. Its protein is CASSNAGVNTEAFF.

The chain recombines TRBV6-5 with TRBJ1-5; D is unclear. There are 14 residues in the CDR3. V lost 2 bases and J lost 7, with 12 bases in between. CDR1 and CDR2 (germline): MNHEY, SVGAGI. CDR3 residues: CASSYELGGQPQHF. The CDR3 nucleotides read TGTGCCAGCAGTTACGAACTAGGCGGGCAGCCCCAGCATTTT.

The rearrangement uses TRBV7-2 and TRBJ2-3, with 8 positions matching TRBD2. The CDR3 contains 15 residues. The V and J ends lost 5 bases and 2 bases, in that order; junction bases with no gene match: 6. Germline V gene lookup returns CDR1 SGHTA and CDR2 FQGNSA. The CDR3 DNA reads TGTGCCAGCAGCATTACTAGCGGACCCACAGATACGCAGTATTTT. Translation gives CASSITSGPTDTQYF.

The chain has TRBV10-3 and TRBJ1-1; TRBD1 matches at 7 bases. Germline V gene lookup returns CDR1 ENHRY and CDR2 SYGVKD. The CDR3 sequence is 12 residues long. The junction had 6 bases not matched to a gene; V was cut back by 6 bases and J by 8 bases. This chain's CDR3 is CAISLGQREAFF. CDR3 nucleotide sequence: TGTGCCATCAGCCTGGGACAGAGGGAAGCTTTCTTT.

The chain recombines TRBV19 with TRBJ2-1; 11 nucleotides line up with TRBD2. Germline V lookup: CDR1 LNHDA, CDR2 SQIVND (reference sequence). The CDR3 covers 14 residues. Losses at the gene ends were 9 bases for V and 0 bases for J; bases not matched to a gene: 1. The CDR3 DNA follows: TGTGCCAGCCTAGCGGGGGGCTCCTACAATGAGCAGTTCTTC. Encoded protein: CASLAGGSYNEQFF.

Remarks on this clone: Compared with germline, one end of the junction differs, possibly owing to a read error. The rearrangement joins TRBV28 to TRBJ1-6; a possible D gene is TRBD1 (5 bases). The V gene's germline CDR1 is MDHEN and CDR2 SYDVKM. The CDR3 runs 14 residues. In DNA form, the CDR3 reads TGTGCCAGCAGGCAAATGCAGGGAGGTTCACCCCCCCACTTT. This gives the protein CASRQMQGGSPPHF.

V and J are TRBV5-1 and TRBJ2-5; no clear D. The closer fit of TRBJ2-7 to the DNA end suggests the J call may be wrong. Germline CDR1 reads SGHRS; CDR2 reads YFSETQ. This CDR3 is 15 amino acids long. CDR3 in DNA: TGCGCCAGCAGCTTGACGCGTCACTCCACCTACGAGCAGTACTTC. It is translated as CASSLTRHSTYEQYF.

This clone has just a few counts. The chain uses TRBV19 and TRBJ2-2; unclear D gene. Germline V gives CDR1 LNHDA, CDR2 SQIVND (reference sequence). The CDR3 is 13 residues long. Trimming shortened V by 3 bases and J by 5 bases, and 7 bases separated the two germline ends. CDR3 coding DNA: TGTGCCAGTAGTATGGTGCGGACCGGGGAGCTGTTTTTT. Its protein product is CASSMVRTGELFF.

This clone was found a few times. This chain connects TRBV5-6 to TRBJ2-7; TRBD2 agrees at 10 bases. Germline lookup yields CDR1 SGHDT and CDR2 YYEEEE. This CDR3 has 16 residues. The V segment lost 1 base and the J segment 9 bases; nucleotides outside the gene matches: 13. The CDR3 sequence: CASSLQPRTSGVGQYF. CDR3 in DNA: TGTGCCAGCAGCTTGCAACCGCGGACTAGCGGAGTAGGGCAGTACTTC.

The CDR3 reads CASSPGTPGRASQYF. For the CDR3, the DNA is TGTGCCAGCAGCCCTGGGACACCGGGTCGGGCTTCGCAGTATTTT. The chain uses TRBV11-3 and TRBJ2-3; D is perhaps TRBD1 (6 bases). This CDR3 contains 15 residues. Germline V gives CDR1 SGHNT, CDR2 YENEEA. Trimming took off 5 bases at V and 10 bases at J, with 22 bases between the two ends.

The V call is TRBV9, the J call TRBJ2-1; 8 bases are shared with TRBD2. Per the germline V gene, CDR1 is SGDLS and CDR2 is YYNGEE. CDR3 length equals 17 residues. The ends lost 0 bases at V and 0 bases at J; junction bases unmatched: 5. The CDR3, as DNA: TGTGCCAGCAGCGTAGCAGGCGGGGGGCACTCCTACAATGAGCAGTTCTTC. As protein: CASSVAGGGHSYNEQFF.

This chain's CDR3 is CASSISVGTEAFF. The CDR3 region has the DNA TGTGCCAGTAGTATCTCGGTCGGCACTGAAGCTTTCTTT. This chain uses TRBV19 with TRBJ1-1; D not certain. Trimming left V 3 bases short and J 4 bases short, with 9 bases between. CDR3 length: 13 amino acids. CDR1 and CDR2 from the germline V gene are LNHDA and SQIVND (reference sequence).

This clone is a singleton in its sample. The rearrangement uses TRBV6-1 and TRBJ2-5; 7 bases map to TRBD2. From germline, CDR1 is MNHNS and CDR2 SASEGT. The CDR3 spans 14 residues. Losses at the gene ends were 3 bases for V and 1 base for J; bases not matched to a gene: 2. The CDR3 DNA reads TGTGCCAGCAGTGAGGGGGGGGTCCAAGAGACCCAGTACTTC. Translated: CASSEGGVQETQYF.

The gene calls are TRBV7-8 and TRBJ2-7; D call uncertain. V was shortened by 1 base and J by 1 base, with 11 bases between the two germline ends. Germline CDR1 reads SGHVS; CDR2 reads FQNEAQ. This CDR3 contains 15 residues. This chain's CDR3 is CASSLGRDISYEQYF. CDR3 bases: TGTGCCAGCAGCTTAGGACGCGACATTTCCTACGAGCAGTACTTC. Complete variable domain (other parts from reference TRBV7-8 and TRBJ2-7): GAGVSQSPRYKVAKRGQDVALRCDPISGHVSLFWYQQALGQGPEFLTYFQNEAQLDKSGLPSDRFFAERPEGSVSTLKIQRTQQEDSAVYLCASSLGRDISYEQYFGPGTRLTVT.

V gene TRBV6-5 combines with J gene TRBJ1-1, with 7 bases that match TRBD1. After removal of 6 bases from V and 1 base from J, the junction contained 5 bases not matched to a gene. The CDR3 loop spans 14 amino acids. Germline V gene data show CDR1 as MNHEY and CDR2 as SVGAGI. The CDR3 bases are TGTGCCAGCAGGACAGGGACACCGAACACTGAAGCTTTCTTT. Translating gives CASRTGTPNTEAFF.